This T cell receptor beta chain was sequenced in a study of blood T cell repertoires in COVID-19. In the original processing: Reference gene primer amplification in the assay estimated nucleated cell counts. TCRdb's table, derived via immunoSEQ multiplex PCR, lists solely in-frame clones and lacks some. V and J calls and clone size are those listed in that table; D and trimming were worked out from the DNA. This sample has over 80,000 clones, with about 87% found just once. This CDR3 is built from 15 residues. Per germline, CDR1 SGHTA and CDR2 FQGTGA. After removal of 5 bases from V and 7 bases from J, the junction contained 9 bases not matched to a gene.

The sequencing input was peripheral blood. The clonotype comes from a human donor in a cohort sampled during active COVID-19. The V and J genes are TRBV7-3 and TRBJ2-1, with 9 nucleotides matching TRBD2. The DNA for the CDR3 is TGTGCCAGCAGCCTGTTTGGGGCGGGAGGGAATGAGCAGTTCTTC. Translated, it gives CASSLFGAGGNEQFF. Full variable domain (outside the CDR3, taken from reference TRBV7-3 and TRBJ2-1): GAGVSQTPSNKVTEKGKYVELRCDPISGHTALYWYRQSLGQGPEFLIYFQGTGAADDSGLPNDRFFAVRPEGSVSTLKIQRTERGDSAVYLCASSLFGAGGNEQFFGPGTRLTVL.